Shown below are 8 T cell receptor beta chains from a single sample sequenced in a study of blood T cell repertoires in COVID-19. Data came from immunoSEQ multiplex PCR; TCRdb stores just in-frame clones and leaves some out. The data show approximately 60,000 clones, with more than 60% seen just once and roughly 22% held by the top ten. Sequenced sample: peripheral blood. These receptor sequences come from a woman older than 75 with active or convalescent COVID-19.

CDR3 DNA sequence: TGTGCCAGCAGCCAAGATGCCAGAACCTACGAGCAGTACTTC. Amino acid sequence: CASSQDARTYEQYF. The rearrangement links TRBV4-2 to TRBJ2-7; D is uncertain. Germline lookup yields CDR1 LGHNA and CDR2 YNFKEQ. With 0 bases removed from V and 2 bases from J, the gap between germline ends came to 8 bases. The CDR3 has 14 amino acids.

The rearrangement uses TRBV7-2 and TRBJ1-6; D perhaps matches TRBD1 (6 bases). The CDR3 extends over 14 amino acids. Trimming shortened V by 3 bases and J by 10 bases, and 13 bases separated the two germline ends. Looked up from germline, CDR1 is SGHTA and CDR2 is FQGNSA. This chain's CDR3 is CASSLPRGSSPLHF. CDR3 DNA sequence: TGTGCCAGCAGCTTGCCCAGGGGTTCCTCACCCCTCCACTTT.

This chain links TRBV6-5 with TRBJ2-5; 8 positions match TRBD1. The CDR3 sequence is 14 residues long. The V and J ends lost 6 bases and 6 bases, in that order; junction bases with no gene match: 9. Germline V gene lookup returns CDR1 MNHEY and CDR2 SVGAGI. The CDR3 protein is CASSHGQGPQTQYF. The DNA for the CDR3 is TGTGCCAGCAGCCACGGACAGGGCCCGCAGACCCAGTACTTC.

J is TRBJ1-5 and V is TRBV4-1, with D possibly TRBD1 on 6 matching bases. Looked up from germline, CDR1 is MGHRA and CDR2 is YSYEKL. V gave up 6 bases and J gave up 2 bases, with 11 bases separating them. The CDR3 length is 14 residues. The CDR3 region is CASSDTGRNQPQHF. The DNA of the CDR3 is TGCGCCAGCAGTGACACAGGGCGCAATCAGCCCCAGCATTTT.

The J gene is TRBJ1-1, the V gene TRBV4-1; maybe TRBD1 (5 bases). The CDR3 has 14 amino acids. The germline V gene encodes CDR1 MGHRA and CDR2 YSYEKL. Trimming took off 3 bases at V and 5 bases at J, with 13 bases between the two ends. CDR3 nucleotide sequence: TGCGCCAGCAGCCACCTACGGGAGGGGACTGAAGCTTTCTTT. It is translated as CASSHLREGTEAFF.

DNA of the CDR3: TGCGCCAGCAGCGGCGGGGGGTCCCAAGAGACCCAGTACTTC. It encodes CASSGGGSQETQYF. The rearrangement joins TRBV5-1 to TRBJ2-5; 8 bases map to TRBD2. The CDR3 loop spans 14 amino acids. After removal of 4 bases from V and 1 base from J, the junction contained 3 bases not matched to a gene. Germline V gives CDR1 SGHRS, CDR2 YFSETQ.

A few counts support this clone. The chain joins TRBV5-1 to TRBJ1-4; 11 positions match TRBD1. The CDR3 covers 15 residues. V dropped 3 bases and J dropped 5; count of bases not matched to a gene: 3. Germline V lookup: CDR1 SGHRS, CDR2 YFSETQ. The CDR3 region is CASSWTGGLNEKLFF. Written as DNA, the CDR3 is TGCGCCAGCAGCTGGACAGGGGGCTTAAATGAAAAACTGTTTTTT.

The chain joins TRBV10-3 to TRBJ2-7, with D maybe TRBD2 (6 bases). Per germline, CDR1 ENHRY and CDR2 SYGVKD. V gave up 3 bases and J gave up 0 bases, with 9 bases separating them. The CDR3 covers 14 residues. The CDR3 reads CAISERGGSYEQYF. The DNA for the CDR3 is TGTGCCATCAGTGAAAGGGGAGGCTCCTACGAGCAGTACTTC.